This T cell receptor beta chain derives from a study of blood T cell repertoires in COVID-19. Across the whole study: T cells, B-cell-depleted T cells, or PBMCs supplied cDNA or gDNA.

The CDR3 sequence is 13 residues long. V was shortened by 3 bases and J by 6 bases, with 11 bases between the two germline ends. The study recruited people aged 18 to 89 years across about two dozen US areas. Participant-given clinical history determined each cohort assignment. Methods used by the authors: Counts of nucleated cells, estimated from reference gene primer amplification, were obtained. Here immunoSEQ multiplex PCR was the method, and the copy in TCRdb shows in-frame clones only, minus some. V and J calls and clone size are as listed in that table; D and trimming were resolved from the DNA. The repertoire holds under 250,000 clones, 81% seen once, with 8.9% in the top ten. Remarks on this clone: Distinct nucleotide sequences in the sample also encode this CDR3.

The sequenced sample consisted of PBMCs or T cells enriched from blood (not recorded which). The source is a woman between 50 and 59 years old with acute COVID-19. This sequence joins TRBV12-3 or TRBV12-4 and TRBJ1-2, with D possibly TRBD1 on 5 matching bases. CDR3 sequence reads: CASSFGQGNGYTF. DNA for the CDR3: TGTGCCAGCAGTTTTGGTCAGGGCAATGGCTACACCTTC.